This is a list of T cell receptor beta chains from one sample in a study of cytotoxic CD8 clonotypes in ibrutinib-treated CLL. Data came from immunoSEQ multiplex PCR; TCRdb stores just in-frame clones and leaves some out. The sample lists approximately 130,000 clones; 84% were seen once. Sequences were derived from PBMCs, sampled after 24 months of ibrutinib treatment. These receptors were collected from a human donor with chronic lymphocytic leukemia. The CDR3 runs from the conserved cysteine through the conserved F or W.

j_call | v_call | cdr3_aa
TRBJ2-7 | TRBV7-9 | CASSFPDRRAEQYF
TRBJ1-2 | TRBV9 | CASSITDRADYGYTF
TRBJ2-7 | TRBV30 | CAWSVPGHQRDEQYF
TRBJ1-1 | TRBV14 | CASSQVAVTEAFF
TRBJ1-5 | TRBV16 | CASSQSKSNQPQHF
TRBJ1-3 | TRBV9 | CASSNPGSISGNTIYF
TRBJ1-2 | TRBV4-3 | CASSQARRGGTNYGYTF
TRBJ2-7 | TRBV30 | CAWSVDRAYEQYF
TRBJ1-1 | TRBV30 | CASLNHGGKTEAFF
TRBJ2-5 | TRBV27 | CASSPRLAGSQETQYF
TRBJ1-4 | TRBV5-1 | CASSLGEPTNEKLFF
TRBJ2-4 | TRBV7-2 | CASNLTPGIQYF
TRBJ2-7 | TRBV2 | CASIAGTYEQYF
TRBJ2-3 | TRBV10-2 | CASSVAGGTDTQYF
TRBJ1-4 | TRBV6-5 | CASRDPTNEKLFF
TRBJ1-1 | TRBV5-5 | CASSYEGAGKAFF
TRBJ2-2 | TRBV7-9 | CASSPVPTGELFF
TRBJ1-5 | TRBV7-9 | CASSSRFDGQPQHF
TRBJ2-5 | TRBV7-2 | CASSPPGQQETQYF
TRBJ2-3 | TRBV19 | CASSSFAGGGWADTQYF
TRBJ1-2 | TRBV19 | CASSKGDIRWGRSYGYTF
TRBJ1-4 | TRBV5-1 | CASKMGQGTNEKLFF
TRBJ2-1 | TRBV9 | CASSVATRSYNEQFF
TRBJ1-5 | TRBV27 | CASRPDSYPWGQPQHF
TRBJ1-1 | TRBV5-1 | CASNLGGFDTEAFF
TRBJ1-1 | TRBV18 | CASSPQGGGSEAFF
TRBJ1-3 | TRBV6-5 | CASGTGAGNTIYF
TRBJ1-2 | TRBV4-1 | CASSQDSQGNYGYTF
TRBJ1-1 | TRBV7-6 | CASSLAIGGPLNTEAFF
TRBJ1-5 | TRBV19 | CASSIVYRDRNQPQHF
TRBJ1-2 | TRBV28 | CATTRLLGSYGYTF
TRBJ1-4 | TRBV18 | CASSPGTAADEKLFF
TRBJ1-5 | TRBV27 | CASSLMRYDQPQHF
TRBJ1-5 | TRBV2 | CASTTAASHQPQHF
TRBJ2-3 | TRBV6-6 | CASSPPGQGGSDTQYF
TRBJ1-4 | TRBV7-2 | CASSPEGLQEKLFF
TRBJ2-7 | TRBV10-1 | CASSESGRQVGQYF
TRBJ2-2 | TRBV25-1 | CASSEVRGYSGELFF
TRBJ2-3 | TRBV27 | CASSRIGTGGTDTQYF
TRBJ2-4 | TRBV19 | CASSARLAGGNLAKNIQYF
TRBJ2-4 | TRBV4-1 | CASSQFRPSDIQYF
TRBJ2-7 | TRBV2 | CASSRDSSSSYEQYF
TRBJ2-7 | TRBV30 | CAWGQDDYEQYF
TRBJ1-5 | TRBV7-8 | CASSLITDRAPLWQPQHF
TRBJ2-3 | TRBV5-4 | CASSLGGLGTDTQYF